The T cell receptor (beta chain) described here comes from a study of cytomegalovirus exposure and HLA in healthy donors. Looking at the study overall: Roughly 85 million unique TCRs from HLA-typed donors made up an early data release.

Germline V gene sequence: CDR1 SGHNT, CDR2 YYREEE (reference sequence). There are 15 residues in the CDR3. The trim removed 2 bases at V and 7 bases at J, leaving 8 bases unmatched. The PCR ran on 60 Vbeta and 13 Jbeta primers. The data were produced by immunoSEQ multiplex PCR, yet TCRdb's version contains in-frame clones alone and is incomplete. The sample holds some 120,000 clones, roughly 80% seen once. The sequence derives from a man younger than 40 in good health and CMV-seronegative. The chain links TRBV5-4 to TRBJ2-1, with 8 positions matching TRBD2. Specimen: PBMCs. CDR3 loop: CASSFKREQGNEQFF. CDR3 sequence (DNA): TGTGCCAGCAGCTTCAAGCGGGAGCAGGGTAATGAGCAGTTCTTC.